The next 31 T cell receptor beta chains were all read from a single sample in a study of T cells in women clearing cervical HPV infection. The data were produced by immunoSEQ multiplex PCR, yet TCRdb's version contains in-frame clones alone and is incomplete. This sample carries around 39,000 clones, with 6% to 8.5% going to the ten biggest clones. Sequences were obtained from blood buffy coat. Receptors were obtained from a woman between 18 and 69 years old with a cervical HPV16 infection that either progressed to CIN3+ or cleared (not recorded which).

With respect to this clone: The DNA ends 3 residues before the CDR3 does, and the rest of the CDR3 is filled in from the germline J gene. The chain recombines TRBV5-4 with TRBJ1-2; no definite D call. The CDR3 loop spans 15 amino acids. Germline V lookup: CDR1 SGHNT, CDR2 YYREEE (reference sequence). The V gene lost 4 bases and the J gene lost 1 base, with 14 bases spanning the gap. The covered CDR3 bases are TGTGCCAGCAGCCTGGACGCTCGCTATAACTATGGC. Protein product: CASSLDARYNYG. The full CDR3 protein is CASSLDARYNYGYTF.

Details on this clone: The CDR3 end is not reached by the read, which stops 3 residues before it; the germline J gene fills it in. The gene calls are TRBV12-3 or TRBV12-4 and TRBJ2-7; the D is unclear. CDR3 length equals 17 residues. Trimming left V 1 base short and J 0 bases short, with 16 bases between. CDR3: CASSLGPALVSSYEQYF. The CDR3 bases that were read are TGTGCCAGCAGTTTAGGCCCCGCTCTAGTTAGCTCCTACGAG.

As for this clone: The read falls 3 residues short of the CDR3 end, and the missing part is taken from the germline J gene. V and J are TRBV6-2 or TRBV6-3 and TRBJ1-1; TRBD1 aligns across 8 bases. The length of the CDR3 is 12 residues. V shed 6 bases, J shed 5 bases, and the junction held 2 bases outside the gene matches. The germline CDR1 and CDR2 sequences are MNHEY and SVGEGT. CDR3 protein: CASRRTGTEAFF. The sequenced CDR3 bases are TGTGCCAGCAGAAGGACAGGGACTGAA.

Partial CDR3 DNA: TGTGCCAGTAGTATAGAATCGGGGGACTACTCCTACGAG. Protein sequence: CASSIESGDYSYE. The whole CDR3 is CASSIESGDYSYEQYF. J is TRBJ2-7 and V is TRBV19; 7 nucleotides align to TRBD2. The sequence runs out 3 residues before the end of the CDR3; the remainder is reconstructed from the germline J gene. V shed 0 bases, J shed 0 bases, and the junction held 5 bases outside the gene matches. CDR3 size: 16 residues. Germline V CDR1 and CDR2: LNHDA, SQIVND (reference sequence).

As for this clone: The read terminates 3 residues ahead of where the CDR3 ends, so the germline J gene completes it. The chain has TRBV5-6 and TRBJ1-1, with TRBD1 as a possible D gene (5 bases). The CDR3 runs to 13 residues. V gave up 4 bases and J gave up 1 base, with 8 bases separating them. From germline, CDR1 is SGHDT and CDR2 YYEEEE. CDR3: CASSLGGNTEAFF. The CDR3 DNA, read in part, is TGTGCCAGCAGCCTCGGGGGGAACACTGAA.

Remarks on this clone: Read data end 3 residues before the CDR3 end; the end is taken from the germline J gene. The chain links TRBV7-3 to TRBJ2-7; 11 bases fit TRBD1. After removal of 2 bases from V and 1 base from J, the junction contained 4 bases not matched to a gene. Germline assignment: CDR1 SGHTA and CDR2 FQGTGA. The CDR3 is 16 amino acids. CDR3 DNA, as far as it was read: TGTGCCAGCAGCTTAGTGGGACAGGGGGGATCCTACGAG. Encoded protein: CASSLVGQGGSYE. The full CDR3 is CASSLVGQGGSYEQYF.

Turning to this clone: With the read ending 3 residues before the CDR3 end, the germline J gene is used to fill in that end. This CDR3 is also generated by other DNA sequences in the sample. The chain has TRBV7-3 and TRBJ2-1; TRBD2 aligns across 11 bases. Looked up from germline, CDR1 is SGHTA and CDR2 is FQGTGA. V lost 5 bases to trimming and J lost 7 bases; unmatched junction nucleotides: 4. CDR3 length: 14 residues. The CDR3 region is CASSLAGGPNEQFF. The sequenced CDR3 bases are TGTGCCAGCAGCCTAGCGGGGGGACCGAATGAG.

Note on this clone: With the read ending 3 residues before the CDR3 end, the germline J gene is used to fill in that end. The chain recombines TRBV19 with TRBJ2-7; 12 positions match TRBD2. Germline trimming cut 5 bases from V and 2 bases from J; bases unmatched to any gene: 4. The CDR3 is made up of 15 amino acids. Looked up from germline, CDR1 is LNHDA and CDR2 is SQIVND (reference sequence). CDR3 in amino acids: CASSPRLAGAYEQYF. The CDR3 bases that were read are TGTGCCAGTAGTCCCCGACTAGCGGGAGCCTACGAG.

Notes on this clone: The CDR3 extends 3 residues past the end of the read, so its final part is completed from the germline J gene. This chain uses TRBV5-4 with TRBJ2-5, with D maybe TRBD2 (7 bases). The CDR3 has 15 amino acids. Germline V lookup: CDR1 SGHNT, CDR2 YYREEE (reference sequence). Trimming left V 3 bases short and J 5 bases short, with 17 bases between. The sequenced CDR3 bases are TGTGCCAGCAGCTCCCCGGGGGGCGGACGGGAGACC. Translation: CASSSPGGGRET. The whole CDR3 sequence reads CASSSPGGGRETQYF.

Concerning this clone: The read halts 3 residues ahead of the CDR3 end, with the missing end drawn from the germline J gene. The genes are TRBV19 and TRBJ2-6, with D uncertain. This CDR3 is built from 15 residues. Per the germline V gene, CDR1 is LNHDA and CDR2 is SQIVND (reference sequence). Trimming removed 3 bases from V and 10 bases from J, with 16 bases in between. CDR3: CASSISQRGANVLTF. Incomplete CDR3 DNA: TGTGCCAGTAGTATTAGTCAGCGAGGAGCGAACGTC.

As regards this clone: The CDR3 goes on 3 residues after the read ends, and that part is filled in from the germline J gene. The genes are TRBV5-6 and TRBJ2-1; maybe TRBD2 (5 bases). The CDR3 has 14 residues. Between the trimmed V and J ends, which lost 5 bases and 6 bases, there was a span of 15 bases. CDR1 is SGHDT, CDR2 YYEEEE, per germline. The CDR3 DNA, read in part, is TGTGCCAGCAGTGTTACAACGGCGGGCAATGAG. Its protein is CASSVTTAGNE. The full CDR3 protein reads CASSVTTAGNEQFF.

A note on this clone: The read ends 3 residues before the CDR3 terminus; that terminus is restored from the germline J gene. The rearrangement joins TRBV28 to TRBJ1-6, with a possible D match to TRBD1 (6 bases). V lost 8 bases and J 8 bases, leaving 13 bases between the germline ends. This CDR3 region has 13 residues. Germline V gene data show CDR1 as MDHEN and CDR2 as SYDVKM. Partial CDR3 DNA: TGTGCCAGCGGGAACAGGGTACATTCACCC. Translation gives CASGNRVHSP. The entire CDR3 protein reads CASGNRVHSPLHF.

Comment on this clone: The DNA ends 3 residues before the CDR3 does, and the rest of the CDR3 is filled in from the germline J gene. The chain employs TRBV11-2 and TRBJ2-5; 11 bases match TRBD2. Germline trimming cut 1 base from V and 2 bases from J; bases unmatched to any gene: 0. Per the germline V gene, CDR1 is SGHAT and CDR2 is FQNNGV. CDR3 size: 15 residues. CDR3 residues: CASSLGLAGQETQYF. The part of the CDR3 DNA that was read is TGTGCCAGCAGCTTAGGACTAGCGGGGCAAGAGACC.

Incomplete CDR3 DNA: TGTGCCAGTAGTACCGCTAGCTCTCTTAACTACGAG. Translation gives CASSTASSLNYE. The full-length CDR3 reads as CASSTASSLNYEQYF. This chain uses TRBV19 with TRBJ2-7, with D perhaps matching TRBD2 (5 bases). The DNA ends 3 residues before the CDR3 does, and the rest of the CDR3 is filled in from the germline J gene. CDR1 and CDR2 (germline): LNHDA, SQIVND (reference sequence). The V gene lost 4 bases and the J gene lost 3 bases, with 16 bases spanning the gap. This CDR3 has 15 residues.

As concerns this clone: The CDR3 extends 3 residues past the end of the read, so its final part is completed from the germline J gene. V is TRBV5-1 and J is TRBJ2-3; 16 bases match TRBD2. Germline-derived CDR1 and CDR2 are SGHRS and YFSETQ. The CDR3 length is 19 residues. J lost 0 bases, V lost 4 bases, and 8 bases had no gene match. The CDR3 sequence is CASSEAGTSGRVSTDTQYF. The DNA read from the CDR3 is TGCGCCAGCAGCGAAGCCGGGACTAGCGGGAGGGTTAGCACAGATACG. The variable domain in full, with the rest retrieved from reference TRBV5-1 and TRBJ2-3, is KAGVTQTPRYLIKTRGQQVTLSCSPISGHRSVSWYQQTPGQGLQFLFEYFSETQRNKGNFPGRFSGRQFSNSRSEMNVSTLELGDSALYLCASSEAGTSGRVSTDTQYFGPGTRLTVL.

With respect to this clone: The DNA ends 3 residues before the CDR3 does, and the rest of the CDR3 is filled in from the germline J gene. The chain employs TRBV2 and TRBJ1-5; no firm D call. This CDR3 spans 16 amino acids. Looked up from germline, CDR1 is SNHLY and CDR2 is FYNNEI. The V end lost 2 bases, the J end lost 6 bases, and 17 bases lay between the germline ends. Incomplete CDR3 DNA: TGTGCCAGCAGTGAAAGTTGGGTAGATCAGGTTCAGCCC. Amino acid sequence: CASSESWVDQVQP. The whole CDR3 region reads CASSESWVDQVQPQHF.

The CDR3 spells CSATFPGETEAFF. The CDR3 DNA, read in part, is TGCAGTGCTACGTTTCCGGGGGAAACAGAA. The rearrangement uses TRBV20-1 and TRBJ1-1; D is possibly TRBD1 (5 bases). The CDR3 end is not reached by the read, which stops 3 residues before it; the germline J gene fills it in. The CDR3 is 13 amino acids. CDR1 and CDR2 from the germline V gene are DFQATT and SNEGSKA (reference sequence).

Concerning this clone itself: The read stops 3 residues short of the end of the CDR3; the missing end is completed from the germline J gene. The chain employs TRBV7-3 and TRBJ2-2; no reliable D call. Germline V gene lookup returns CDR1 SGHTA and CDR2 FQGTGA. The CDR3 loop spans 16 amino acids. Trimming removed 6 bases from V and 6 bases from J, with 20 bases in between. The CDR3 region is CASSPSATWAPGELFF. Partial CDR3 DNA: TGTGCCAGCAGTCCCTCCGCAACGTGGGCGCCCGGGGAG.

Points on this clone: The read gets to within 3 residues of the CDR3 end, and the germline J gene fills in the rest. The chain carries TRBV20-1 and TRBJ2-1, with D possibly TRBD2 on 6 matching bases. The CDR3 totals 13 residues. Germline CDR1 reads DFQATT; CDR2 reads SNEGSKA (reference sequence). Trimming took 5 bases from V and 9 from J, leaving 17 bases between them. The DNA read from the CDR3 is TGCAGTGCTTTTAACACGGGAGCGGGTGAG. Amino acids: CSAFNTGAGE. The complete CDR3 reads CSAFNTGAGEQFF.

On this clone itself: The CDR3 goes on 3 residues after the read ends, and that part is filled in from the germline J gene. J is TRBJ2-1 and V is TRBV5-1; 8 bases align to TRBD2. The V gene's germline CDR1 is SGHRS and CDR2 YFSETQ. J was trimmed by 7 bases and V by 2 bases; bases with no gene match: 5. This CDR3 is built from 14 residues. The CDR3 reads CASSLAGERNEQFF. The sequenced CDR3 bases are TGCGCCAGCAGCTTAGCGGGGGAGCGGAATGAG.

With respect to this clone: The read ends 3 residues before the CDR3 terminus; that terminus is restored from the germline J gene. The chain uses TRBV5-4 and TRBJ2-3; 12 bases line up with TRBD1. With V trimmed by 3 bases and J by 4 bases, 6 bases remained unmatched. This CDR3 comprises 16 residues. The germline V gene has CDR1 SGHNT and CDR2 YYREEE (reference sequence). The CDR3 reads CASSSGTGGVSDTQYF. Incomplete CDR3 DNA: TGTGCCAGCAGCTCCGGGACAGGGGGCGTTTCAGATACG.

A word on this clone: The CDR3 end lies 3 residues beyond the end of the read and is filled in from the germline J gene. The genes are TRBV7-9 and TRBJ1-1, with no clear D. V was trimmed by 6 bases and J by 1 base, leaving 3 bases between them. Germline values: CDR1 SEHNR, CDR2 FQNEAQ (reference sequence). The CDR3 loop spans 11 amino acids. The CDR3 is CASRQNTEAFF. CDR3 DNA (partial): TGTGCCAGCAGACAGAACACTGAA. The whole variable domain, remainder taken from reference TRBV7-9 and TRBJ1-1, is DTGVSQNPRHKITKRGQNVTFRCDPISEHNRLYWYRQTLGQGPEFLTYFQNEAQLEKSRLLSDRFSAERPKGSFSTLEIQRTEQGDSAMYLCASRQNTEAFFGQGTRLTVV.

The CDR3: CASNQGTEGNQPQHF. The DNA read from the CDR3 is TGTGCCAGTAATCAGGGCACGGAAGGCAATCAGCCC. The chain recombines TRBV19 with TRBJ1-5, with D perhaps TRBD1 (5 bases). Read sequence stops 3 residues before the CDR3 end, and the germline J gene provides the missing end. Trimming cost V 7 bases and J 2 bases, with 15 bases left between them. CDR1 is LNHDA and CDR2 is SQIVND in the germline V gene (reference sequence). This CDR3 comprises 15 residues.

This CDR3 is CSAAPGLLAGGDNEQFF. CDR3 DNA (partial): TGCAGTGCCGCCCCGGGCCTACTAGCGGGAGGTGATAATGAG. The V and J genes are TRBV20-1 and TRBJ2-1; 12 bases are shared with TRBD2. Coverage ceases 3 residues before the CDR3 finishes, and the germline J gene fills in the end. V was clipped by 6 bases and J by 7 bases; unmatched bases: 16. The CDR3 contains 17 residues. Per the germline V gene, CDR1 is DFQATT and CDR2 is SNEGSKA (reference sequence).

With respect to this clone: Read data end 3 residues before the CDR3 end; the end is taken from the germline J gene. V and J are TRBV19 and TRBJ2-7; TRBD1 might be the D (6 bases). Deletions cut 6 bases from V and 2 bases from J, with 14 bases between. The germline gives CDR1 LNHDA, CDR2 SQIVND (reference sequence). CDR3 size: 14 residues. The CDR3 DNA, read in part, is TGTGCCAGTAGCTCCACAGGGTTAACCTACGAG. Residues: CASSSTGLTYE. The whole CDR3 region reads CASSSTGLTYEQYF.

Concerning this clone: The read gets to within 3 residues of the CDR3 end, and the germline J gene fills in the rest. V usage is TRBV7-3 and J usage is TRBJ2-1, with 8 positions matching TRBD1. The V segment lost 6 bases and the J segment 4 bases; nucleotides outside the gene matches: 8. Germline V gene lookup returns CDR1 SGHTA and CDR2 FQGTGA. CDR3 length equals 15 residues. The CDR3 DNA, read in part, is TGTGCCAGCAGTTTACAGGGGGGAAATTACAATGAG. As protein: CASSLQGGNYNE. The entire CDR3 sequence reads CASSLQGGNYNEQFF.

Points on this clone: The read gets to within 3 residues of the CDR3 end, and the germline J gene fills in the rest. The chain employs TRBV2 and TRBJ1-5; weak D call: TRBD1 (6 bases). Germline CDR1 reads SNHLY; CDR2 reads FYNNEI. This CDR3 contains 15 residues. Between the trimmed V and J ends, which lost 1 base and 5 bases, there was a span of 12 bases. The CDR3 reads CASSEGRGGDQPQHF. The CDR3 DNA, read in part, is TGTGCCAGCAGTGAAGGCAGGGGAGGCGATCAGCCC. Combining the CDR3 with reference TRBV2 and TRBJ1-5 gives the whole variable domain EPEVTQTPSHQVTQMGQEVILRCVPISNHLYFYWYRQILGQKVEFLVSFYNNEISEKSEIFDDQFSVERPDGSNFTLKIRSTKLEDSAMYFCASSEGRGGDQPQHFGDGTRLSIL.

Of note for this clone: The read terminates 3 residues ahead of where the CDR3 ends, so the germline J gene completes it. The chain recombines TRBV10-1 with TRBJ2-5; the match to TRBD2 covers 12 bases. V was pared by 4 bases and J by 2 bases, with 5 bases of the junction left unmatched. Germline assignment: CDR1 WNHNN and CDR2 SYGVQD (reference sequence). The CDR3 has 16 amino acids. This chain's CDR3 is CASSAVLAGGQETQYF. The sequenced part of the CDR3 DNA is TGCGCCAGCAGTGCGGTACTAGCGGGGGGACAAGAGACC.

CDR3 sequence: CASSWRQGLRGNEQYF. CDR3 bases read: TGCGCCAGCAGTTGGAGACAGGGATTAAGGGGGAACGAG. The chain carries TRBV5-1 and TRBJ2-7; 7 positions agree with TRBD1. The read ends 3 residues shy of where the CDR3 ends; the end is completed using the germline J gene. J was trimmed by 5 bases and V by 5 bases; bases with no gene match: 16. The CDR3 extends over 16 amino acids. Germline V gene sequence: CDR1 SGHRS, CDR2 YFSETQ.

Concerning this clone itself: Coverage ceases 3 residues before the CDR3 finishes, and the germline J gene fills in the end. The rearrangement links TRBV10-1 to TRBJ2-1; D might be TRBD2 (6 bases). V lost 4 bases to trimming and J lost 9 bases, with 13 bases between them. CDR3 size: 13 residues. Looked up from germline, CDR1 is WNHNN and CDR2 is SYGVQD (reference sequence). The CDR3 DNA, read in part, is TGCGCCAGCAGTGTTATGGAGGGTAGTGAG. Its protein product is CASSVMEGSE. The entire CDR3 reads CASSVMEGSEQFF.

Note on this clone: The read is 3 residues too short to cover the CDR3 end, so that end is filled in from the germline J gene. The J gene is TRBJ2-5, the V gene TRBV20-1, with no clear D. CDR1 DFQATT and CDR2 SNEGSKA come from the germline V gene (reference sequence). The CDR3 length is 10 residues. The sequenced part of the CDR3 DNA is TGCAGTGCCCTGGTAGATACC. It encodes CSALVDT. Given in full, the CDR3 is CSALVDTQYF.